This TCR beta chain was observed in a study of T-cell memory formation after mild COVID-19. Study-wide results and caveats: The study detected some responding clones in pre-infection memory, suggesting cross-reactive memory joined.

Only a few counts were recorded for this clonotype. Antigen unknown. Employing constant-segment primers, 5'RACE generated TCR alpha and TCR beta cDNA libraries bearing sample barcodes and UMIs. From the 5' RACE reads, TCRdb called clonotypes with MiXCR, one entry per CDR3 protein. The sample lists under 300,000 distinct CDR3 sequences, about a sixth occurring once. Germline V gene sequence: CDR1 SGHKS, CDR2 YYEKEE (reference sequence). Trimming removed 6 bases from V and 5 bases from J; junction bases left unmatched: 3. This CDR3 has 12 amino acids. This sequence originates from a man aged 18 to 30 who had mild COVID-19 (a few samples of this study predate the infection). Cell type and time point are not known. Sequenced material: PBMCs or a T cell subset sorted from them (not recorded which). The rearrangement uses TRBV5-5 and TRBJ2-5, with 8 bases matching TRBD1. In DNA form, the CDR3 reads TGTGCCAGCACCTGGGACAGGGAGACCCAGTACTTC. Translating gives CASTWDRETQYF.